Listed below are T cell receptor beta chains from one sample, sequenced in a study of blood T cell repertoires in COVID-19. Measured with immunoSEQ multiplex PCR; TCRdb has only the in-frame clones, and not every one. Seen here are some 130,000 clones, about 86% observed once, and the top ten hold approximately 16%. The sequenced material came from peripheral blood. These receptors were obtained from a woman in her forties or fifties with acute or convalescent COVID-19. Both conserved end residues are part of each CDR3. D genes are given only for firm matches. Clone size is shown for a subset of rows, as once, few, many or a class of expanded clone.

j_call: TRBJ1-6
d_call: TRBD1
v_call: TRBV27
clone_size: .
cdr3_aa: CASSPDRGNSPLHF
cdr3_nt: TGTGCCAGCAGCCCGGACAGGGGCAATTCACCCCTCCACTTT

j_call: TRBJ1-1
d_call: .
v_call: TRBV5-1
clone_size: .
cdr3_aa: CASSLDATTEAFF
cdr3_nt: TGCGCCAGCAGCTTGGACGCCACAACTGAAGCTTTCTTT

j_call: TRBJ2-2
d_call: TRBD1
v_call: TRBV5-1
clone_size: few
cdr3_aa: CASSLIGQGYTGELFF
cdr3_nt: TGCGCCAGCAGCTTGATTGGACAGGGTTACACCGGGGAGCTGTTTTTT

j_call: TRBJ1-1
d_call: TRBD1
v_call: TRBV7-3
clone_size: .
cdr3_aa: CASSPGGNTEAFF
cdr3_nt: TGTGCCAGCAGCCCAGGGGGGAACACTGAAGCTTTCTTT

j_call: TRBJ1-4
d_call: .
v_call: TRBV27
clone_size: .
cdr3_aa: CASSLSGSFNEKLFF
cdr3_nt: TGTGCCAGCAGTTTATCAGGGAGTTTTAATGAAAAACTGTTTTTT

j_call: TRBJ2-3
d_call: TRBD2
v_call: TRBV6-6
clone_size: few
cdr3_aa: CASILAGGRDTQYF
cdr3_nt: TGTGCCAGCATCTTAGCGGGGGGGCGAGATACGCAGTATTTT

j_call: TRBJ1-6
d_call: TRBD1
v_call: TRBV19
clone_size: .
cdr3_aa: CASSRETGQGSYSPLHF
cdr3_nt: TGTGCCAGTAGTAGAGAGACGGGACAGGGTTCATATTCACCCCTCCACTTT

j_call: TRBJ2-2
d_call: TRBD1
v_call: TRBV5-1
clone_size: .
cdr3_aa: CASSWGQTGELFF
cdr3_nt: TGCGCCAGCAGCTGGGGACAGACCGGGGAGCTGTTTTTT

j_call: TRBJ1-5
d_call: .
v_call: TRBV12-3/TRBV12-4
clone_size: .
cdr3_aa: CASSGVGNQPQHF
cdr3_nt: TGTGCCAGCAGTGGAGTTGGAAATCAGCCCCAGCATTTT

j_call: TRBJ2-1
d_call: TRBD2
v_call: TRBV11-3
clone_size: .
cdr3_aa: CASSPGGLATYNEQFF
cdr3_nt: TGTGCCAGCAGCCCAGGGGGACTAGCGACCTACAATGAGCAGTTCTTC

j_call: TRBJ2-2
d_call: .
v_call: TRBV19
clone_size: .
cdr3_aa: CASIPDTGELFF
cdr3_nt: TGTGCCAGTATCCCGGACACCGGGGAGCTGTTTTTT

j_call: TRBJ2-7
d_call: TRBD1
v_call: TRBV30
clone_size: .
cdr3_aa: CAWSVGTDSYEQYF
cdr3_nt: TGTGCCTGGAGTGTGGGGACAGATTCCTACGAGCAGTACTTC

j_call: TRBJ1-1
d_call: TRBD1
v_call: TRBV7-8
clone_size: few
cdr3_aa: CASGGTENTEAFF
cdr3_nt: TGTGCCAGTGGCGGGACAGAGAACACTGAAGCTTTCTTT